A selection of T cell receptor beta chains follows, all from one sample in a study of T cell responses to AZD1222 COVID-19 vaccine. The protocol was immunoSEQ multiplex PCR, while the TCRdb copy is restricted to in-frame clones and leaves out a portion. The sample shows roughly 200,000 clones, just under 95% of them seen only once. This specimen was peripheral blood, taken 28 days after the second dose of the MenACWY control vaccine. These receptors were obtained from an adult who received the MenACWY meningococcal vaccine as a control. Both conserved end residues are trimmed from each CDR3. Fields, in order: D gene, V gene, CDR3 protein. The D gene is left open where the match is weak.

d_call: .
v_call: TRBV19
cdr3_aa: ASTIQSGNTIY

d_call: TRBD2
v_call: TRBV5-4
cdr3_aa: ASSLVGGNTDTQY

d_call: .
v_call: TRBV28
cdr3_aa: ASRLRGNTEAF

d_call: .
v_call: TRBV14
cdr3_aa: ASSHVQGTYEQY

d_call: TRBD1
v_call: TRBV7-2
cdr3_aa: ASSSMTGAGLVGGYT

d_call: .
v_call: TRBV6-1
cdr3_aa: ASSEGGSDYGYT

d_call: .
v_call: TRBV6-4
cdr3_aa: ASSVGGGSPSGANVLT

d_call: TRBD1
v_call: TRBV7-2
cdr3_aa: ASSPQGAPYNEQF

d_call: .
v_call: TRBV4-3
cdr3_aa: ASSEESYGRISGNTIY

d_call: TRBD1
v_call: TRBV28
cdr3_aa: ASSFGQVPPYEQY

d_call: .
v_call: TRBV6-2/TRBV6-3
cdr3_aa: ASSYSMFLRPNEKLF

d_call: .
v_call: TRBV6-5
cdr3_aa: ARGTKGANEKLF

d_call: TRBD1
v_call: TRBV5-8
cdr3_aa: ASSTRQGARGQPQH

d_call: .
v_call: TRBV21-1
cdr3_aa: ASSPESYEQY

d_call: .
v_call: TRBV3-1/TRBV3-2
cdr3_aa: ASSQSVGRGAGTGELF

d_call: TRBD1
v_call: TRBV5-6
cdr3_aa: ASSLWDSTFNYGYT

d_call: .
v_call: TRBV3-1/TRBV3-2
cdr3_aa: ASSQLDGGFAF

d_call: TRBD2
v_call: TRBV11-2
cdr3_aa: ASSLGGAGTSYEQY

d_call: .
v_call: TRBV6-4
cdr3_aa: ASSAAPGPGNTIY

d_call: TRBD1
v_call: TRBV6-4
cdr3_aa: ASSSSPDRVGQPQH

d_call: .
v_call: TRBV7-9
cdr3_aa: ASSLEGTYGYT

d_call: TRBD2
v_call: TRBV5-1
cdr3_aa: ASSLAGGPETQY

d_call: .
v_call: TRBV19
cdr3_aa: ASSAGTYQPQH

d_call: .
v_call: TRBV11-2
cdr3_aa: ASSAGIGANYGYT

d_call: .
v_call: TRBV7-2
cdr3_aa: ASSLAGGKSPLH

d_call: .
v_call: TRBV2
cdr3_aa: ASSEAGGRNSPLH

d_call: TRBD1
v_call: TRBV7-7
cdr3_aa: ASSLERDRGWDSNQPQH

d_call: .
v_call: TRBV6-2/TRBV6-3
cdr3_aa: ASSYRLGALSNQPQH

d_call: TRBD2
v_call: TRBV24-1
cdr3_aa: ATSEGLAGGRFRNEQF

d_call: .
v_call: TRBV18
cdr3_aa: ASSDFGDTARKLF